This T cell receptor (beta chain) appears in the sequencing data of a study of cytomegalovirus exposure and HLA in healthy donors (dated by TCRdb to about 2017). Concerning the study at large: According to an earlier analysis of several hundred of the donors, about 179 million T cells yielded 117 million unique TCR beta sequences and 276 Gb of sequence data. Roughly 5 DR-DQ haplotypes were handled as single units for association and clustering, since linkage in the cohort was strong. Along with the roughly 670-subject first cohort, a separate validation cohort of approximately 110 different subjects was used. Across some 400 genotyped donors of the cohort, an average of approximately 240,000 unique TCR beta nucleotide sequences per donor were sequenced, and roughly 18% of those sequences were non-productive. Of the roughly 400 genotyped donors, about 80% fell in the genetic ancestry cluster associated with self-reported Caucasian donors. Every repertoire in the discovery cohort had been generated on one and the same sequencing platform. To predict cytomegalovirus infection status, the study combined high-throughput TCR immunosequencing, statistical association of individual TCRs with disease status, and machine learning. Roughly 300 gigabases of sequencing data and 80 million or so unique TCR sequences were included in an early release covering about 600 HLA-typed donors. The T cell repertoires of some 700 subjects were profiled by immunosequencing and related to cytomegalovirus serostatus. Donor age, sex, ethnicity and CMV serostatus were compiled alongside the repertoire data. In the later analysis, no new phenotypic data were used to find candidate immune exposures; instead, reliance was placed on TCR beta sequences and their occurrence across donors. In a later analysis, previously published TCR beta repertoires from 600 to 850 donors were re-analyzed and high-resolution HLA genotyping was added so that TCR occurrence patterns could be studied. The study aimed to test whether cataloging public T cell receptors could reveal signatures of past pathogen exposure. Class I and class II HLA loci were covered by the typing at four-digit resolution. In a later genetic analysis, genome-wide SNP genotypes for about 55% of the roughly 670 donors were used, and that subset was treated as a discovery cohort. Typing coverage differed by locus: A, B, C, DRB1 and DQB1 were typed in roughly 620-640 donors, DQA1 in about 500, DPA1 in over 600, and DPB1 in around 440. In an earlier analysis of over 550 of the donors, high-throughput TCR beta sequencing was used to judge whether each TCR beta V gene segment behaved as functional or pseudogenic. What the work shows at the level of the full study, not this receptor alone: In a later genetic analysis, a missense DCLRE1C variant was associated with V-gene and J-gene trimming of TCR beta chains, and the association was replicated in an independent cohort. Most TCR sequences were seen in very few donors, while some public TCRs were found in many individuals. A later analysis associated approximately 17,000 TCR beta sequences with specific HLA alleles at a false discovery rate of 0.05. A further reported finding was that TCR beta sequences accurately predicted the HLA-A and HLA-B alleles for most subjects in the first cohort. Compared with the approximately 670-donor mean, donors in an Asian-associated ancestry cluster had fewer N-insertions in productive TCRs, according to a later genetic analysis. HLA typing was unavailable for some donors at each locus, so association tests used only the typed subset. Linkage disequilibrium might explain the correlated functional status among segregating V segments, but an unknown experimental factor could not be ruled out. Several of the top co-occurrence clusters appeared to be linked to parvovirus B19, influenza, CMV and Epstein-Barr virus, according to a later analysis. For the cohort, immune exposure information was limited to CMV serostatus. A cluster of highly shared sequence variants was judged likely to be a technical artifact of the sequencing pipeline. In a later analysis, HLA-associated TCR beta chains were found to be more clonally expanded and to have lower generation probabilities than equally common non-associated chains. In vitro tests confirmed that a few of the cytomegalovirus-associated TCR beta chains recognize cytomegalovirus antigens. According to a later analysis, TCR association rates differed among HLA loci, with DRB1 alleles showing the most associated TCRs and HLA-C alleles showing the fewest. The authors suggested that the approach could potentially be extended to other disease states and immunological phenotypes. Assigning TCR associations to individual alleles was difficult when HLA alleles, especially DR and DQ, strongly co-occurred. Most CMV-associated TCR beta chains appeared to be HLA-restricted in a later analysis, and the HLA associations seemed to be driven largely by CMV exposure. In an earlier analysis of 587 of the donors, most TCR beta V segments appeared in productive rearrangements about 90% or about 30% of the time, broadly matching IMGT annotations. Because the 87-base-pair reads could not distinguish some IMGT-functional V segments, including TRBV6-2 and TRBV6-3, those segments were excluded. Only TCR beta chains were sequenced in this cohort, and the absence of alpha or paired-chain data limited detectable features. In both the original and validation cohorts, the classifier was reported to diagnose cytomegalovirus status with high specificity and sensitivity. The presence/absence analyses assumed that sequencing depth was roughly uniform across donors, and that assumption may not be true. Because counts were too low, 15 to 20 rarely observed V segments, including chromosome 9 orphons, were excluded from the earlier analysis of 587 of the donors. In the study, around 150 TCR beta chains were listed as associated with cytomegalovirus.

Via the germline V gene, CDR1 is SGHVS and CDR2 FNYEAQ. V ends up 4 bases short and J 7 bases short, with an unmatched junction base count of 6. From cysteine to phenylalanine, the CDR3 is 16 amino acids long. Only CDR3 DNA remains: 48 bases, in frame from the first base. The cohort was made up of under 800 healthy bone marrow donors. Cohort members were all nominally healthy when sampled, although unrecorded immune exposures were likely present. The donor was CMV seronegative and was included in the group of approximately 350 seronegative cohort members. Each donor provided a peripheral blood sample, and peripheral blood mononuclear cells were used for TCR beta sequencing. The Qiagen DNeasy Blood Extraction Kit was used to extract genomic DNA from the blood cell samples. Note on this clone: Its antigen has not been determined.

To prepare the library, the immunoSEQ multiplex PCR assay was applied. A mixture of 60 forward primers for TCR Vbeta segments and 13 reverse primers for TCR Jbeta segments was used in the multiplex PCR. Amplification of the CDR3 region of rearranged TCR beta genes was performed with a multiplex PCR assay on genomic DNA. On the Illumina HiSeq System, the amplified TCR beta libraries were sequenced as 87-base-pair reads. As for how the authors treated the data: A later analysis counted approximately 76 million unique TCR beta chains across the 550 to 700 repertoires, and roughly 9.9 million of these chains were shared by at least two donors. A nearest-neighbor algorithm error-corrected the raw reads and collapsed the reads into unique sequences, merging closely related sequences to remove PCR and sequencing errors. Alignment of CDR3 sequences to IMGT reference sequences was used to assign V, D and J gene segments. Each retained sequence needed at least a six-nucleotide match to both a V gene segment and a J gene segment. Rearrangements were called productive when the CDR3 lacked stop codons and stayed in frame with V and J; all others were non-productive. Following IMGT convention, CDR3 was defined as the stretch from the second conserved V-encoded cysteine to the conserved J-encoded phenylalanine. Sequences without an unambiguous match to a single V gene segment were excluded from the earlier analysis of 450 to 750 of the donors. In an earlier analysis of 587 of the donors, a V segment was called functional when productive rearrangements were above 56.7%, and segregating when the standard deviation between donors exceeded 5%. A statistical classification framework was built for diagnosing cytomegalovirus status from the catalog of TCR beta chain sequences. In a later analysis, TCR nucleotide sequences were compared against IMGT/GENE-DB human TR gene sequences so that V and J genes could be assigned. The TCRdist pipeline was used in a later analysis to assign CDR3 sequences and most-parsimonious VDJ recombination scenarios. In a later analysis, every TCR beta chain was defined by the combination of its CDR3 amino acid sequence and its V-gene family, and reads without a unique V-gene family were dropped. A later analysis removed 550 to 650 highly shared, low-generation-probability nucleotide sequences to deal with suspected cross-contamination and a sequencing artifact. For each public chain, a later analysis derived a clonal expansion index from normalized ranks of inferred template counts within each repertoire. A later analysis computed generation probabilities with a VDJ recombination model fitted to out-of-frame rearrangements, and checked the results against IGoR. In a later analysis, TCR-TCR, TCR-HLA and TCR-CMV co-occurrence was scored with hypergeometric tests, and a repertoire-size bias correction was applied to TCR pairs. In a later analysis, false discovery rates were estimated by permuting HLA or CMV assignments 20 times. In a later analysis, co-occurring TCRs were grouped with DBSCAN, and TCRdist sequence similarity was added when clustering was performed within HLA-allele-positive subsets. Repertoires with fewer than 30,000 or more than 120,000 public chains were left out of co-occurrence clustering, as were five repertoires with anomalous nucleotide sharing. The clones in this table, taken by TCRdb from immuneACCESS, are in-frame only. Not every clone is retained; where verified, under half of the shortfall comes from an unresolved V gene, and the cause of the rest is unknown. The D gene and trimming were derived from the DNA, and the V and J assignments and clone size from that table. The table held for this sample gives about 79,000 clones. The ten most abundant clones make up about 4.2% of the sample.

The chain was built from TRBV7-6 and TRBJ2-2; 13 bases in the middle match TRBD2. Sequencing input: PBMCs. The receptor's source is a man aged 30 to 45 in good health and CMV-seronegative. The CDR3 loop reads CASSWTSGSRGGELFF. DNA sequence: TGTGCCAGCAGCTGGACTAGCGGGAGTAGGGGCGGGGAGCTGTTTTTT.